Following are 2 T cell receptor beta chains from one sample sequenced in a study of long-term antiretroviral therapy in people with HIV. Sequencing relied on immunoSEQ assay v3.0, run at survey level. TCRdb's table, derived via immunoSEQ multiplex PCR, lists solely in-frame clones and lacks some. The profile shows some 20,000 clones, roughly 80% of them singletons. Sequencing used unsorted PBMCs, obtained 2.3 years after starting antiretroviral therapy. The receptors shown here come from a woman aged 40 to 50 with HIV.

The chain combines TRBV6-6 with TRBJ1-1, with unresolved D. With 2 bases removed from V and 0 bases from J, the gap between germline ends came to 1 base. Germline loops: CDR1 MNHNY, CDR2 SVGAGI (reference sequence). The CDR3 has 12 residues. CDR3: CASSYLNTEAFF. The CDR3 DNA sequence: TGTGCCAGCAGTTACCTGAACACTGAAGCTTTCTTT.

The sample holds a few counts of this clone. The rearrangement links TRBV5-4 to TRBJ2-5, with 8 bases matching TRBD2. V lost 0 bases, J lost 3 bases, and 4 bases stayed unmatched. The CDR3 loop spans 15 amino acids. Germline V gene sequence: CDR1 SGHNT, CDR2 YYREEE (reference sequence). In nucleotides, the CDR3 is TGTGCCAGCAGCTTGGTTTTGCGGGGGGAAGAGACCCAGTACTTC. Protein product: CASSLVLRGEETQYF.